The 32 T cell receptor beta chains below come from one sample, sequenced in a study of cytomegalovirus exposure and HLA in healthy donors. This table comes from immunoSEQ multiplex PCR, and its TCRdb copy is limited to in-frame clones, with some not included. In the table there are more than 140,000 clones, about 89% of which are singletons. Material for sequencing was PBMCs. These receptor sequences come from a woman aged 18-30 years in good health and CMV-seropositive.

The chain combines TRBV27 with TRBJ2-7; 8 nucleotides align to TRBD1. The V gene end was trimmed by 3 bases and the J gene end by 0 bases; junction bases not matched to a gene: 16. The CDR3 length is 19 residues. Per germline, CDR1 MNHEY and CDR2 SMNVEV (reference sequence). The DNA of the CDR3 is TGTGCCAGCAGTTTTGCGGGACAGGAGTTCCCCCTTGCCTCCTACGAGCAGTACTTC. Translated: CASSFAGQEFPLASYEQYF.

For the CDR3, the DNA is TGTGCCATCAGTGAGTTAGCACCTCACACAGATACGCAGTATTTT. This sequence encodes CAISELAPHTDTQYF. This rearrangement joins TRBV10-3 to TRBJ2-3; D unclear. V was shortened by 1 base and J by 2 bases, with 10 bases between the two germline ends. Germline values: CDR1 ENHRY, CDR2 SYGVKD. CDR3 size: 15 residues.

This chain connects TRBV2 to TRBJ1-4; 7 bases fit TRBD1. V lost 6 bases and J lost 6; bases outside the gene matches: 4. The CDR3 runs to 13 residues. Germline-derived CDR1 and CDR2 are SNHLY and FYNNEI. The CDR3 sequence is CASRPGTDEKLFF. The CDR3, as DNA: TGTGCCAGCAGACCCGGGACAGATGAAAAACTGTTTTTT.

This clone was counted between two and nine times. This rearrangement joins TRBV10-3 to TRBJ1-3; TRBD1 agrees at 7 bases. CDR3 size: 16 residues. From germline, CDR1 is ENHRY and CDR2 SYGVKD. Trimming cost V 6 bases and J 0 bases; bases outside gene matches: 8. The CDR3 DNA reads as TGTGCCATCAGGGCCGGGACAGCTAACTCTGGAAACACCATATATTTT. Translating it yields CAIRAGTANSGNTIYF.

The V and J genes are TRBV7-9 and TRBJ2-1; possible D gene TRBD2, 6 bases. The CDR3 length is 13 residues. Trimming stripped 3 bases from V and 9 bases from J, with 12 bases between. CDR1 and CDR2 (germline): SEHNR, FQNEAQ (reference sequence). The CDR3 sequence: CASSLISGSEQFF. CDR3 nucleotide sequence: TGTGCCAGCAGCTTGATTTCCGGGAGTGAGCAGTTCTTC.

The chain links TRBV11-2 to TRBJ2-3; D may be TRBD1 (6 bases). This CDR3 comprises 15 residues. Germline values: CDR1 SGHAT, CDR2 FQNNGV. Trimming removed 3 bases at V and 4 bases at J, with 14 bases between. CDR3 sequence reads: CASSFQGRFSDTQYF. The CDR3 DNA reads TGTGCCAGCAGCTTTCAGGGGCGTTTCTCAGATACGCAGTATTTT. The variable domain in full, with the rest retrieved from reference TRBV11-2 and TRBJ2-3, is EAGVAQSPRYKIIEKRQSVAFWCNPISGHATLYWYQQILGQGPKLLIQFQNNGVVDDSQLPKDRFSAERLKGVDSTLKIQPAKLEDSAVYLCASSFQGRFSDTQYFGPGTRLTVL.

The table lists this clone with a count of one. This chain joins TRBV28 and TRBJ2-2; D is perhaps TRBD1 (6 bases). This CDR3 contains 18 residues. Germline V lookup: CDR1 MDHEN, CDR2 SYDVKM. Trimming stripped 1 base from V and 5 bases from J, with 20 bases between. Here the CDR3 DNA reads TGTGCCAGCAGTTTATTGAACAGGGCGGCGGTGGGAACCGGGGAGCTGTTTTTT. Translating it yields CASSLLNRAAVGTGELFF.

The V and J genes are TRBV7-2 and TRBJ2-1, with TRBD2 matching over 11 bases. Germline V gives CDR1 SGHTA, CDR2 FQGNSA. With V trimmed by 3 bases and J by 3 bases, 1 base remained unmatched. This CDR3 is 15 amino acids long. The CDR3 bases are TGTGCCAGCAGCTTCACTAGCGGGGGCTACAATGAGCAGTTCTTC. Its translation: CASSFTSGGYNEQFF.

This chain uses TRBV5-1 with TRBJ2-2, with 14 nucleotides matching TRBD2. Germline CDR1 SGHRS, CDR2 YFSETQ. V lost 4 bases and J lost 7; bases outside the gene matches: 3. The CDR3 consists of 15 residues. The CDR3 is CASSGGTSGGGELFF. The CDR3 DNA follows: TGCGCCAGCAGCGGAGGGACTAGCGGGGGCGGGGAGCTGTTTTTT.

With regard to this clone: This sample includes further DNA sequences coding for the same CDR3. The chain uses TRBV18 and TRBJ1-1, with D uncertain. The V gene lost 2 bases and the J gene lost 1 base, with 8 bases spanning the gap. Germline CDR1 KGHSH, CDR2 LQKENI. This CDR3 is built from 14 residues. The CDR3 is CASSPGTGNTEAFF. Here the CDR3 DNA reads TGTGCCAGCTCACCAGGTACGGGGAACACTGAAGCTTTCTTT.

The rearrangement links TRBV7-2 to TRBJ1-2; possibly TRBD1 for D (5 bases). The CDR3 extends over 16 amino acids. Germline assignment: CDR1 SGHTA and CDR2 FQGNSA. Trimming took 4 bases from V and 2 from J, leaving 17 bases between them. The CDR3 here is CASSSKRAGPNYGYTF. The CDR3, as DNA: TGTGCCAGCAGCTCAAAGCGGGCGGGGCCCAACTATGGCTACACCTTC. Full variable domain (remainder filled in from reference TRBV7-2 and TRBJ1-2): GAGVSQSPSNKVTEKGKDVELRCDPISGHTALYWYRQSLGQGLEFLIYFQGNSAPDKSGLPSDRFSAERTGGSVSTLTIQRTQQEDSAVYLCASSSKRAGPNYGYTFGSGTRLTVV.

Of note for this clone: The junction departs from germline at one end; a sequencing error may be responsible. The CDR3 here is CASSDGILGEKLFF. In nucleotides, the CDR3 is TGTGCTAGCAGCGACGGGATTCTAGGGGAAAAACTGTTTTTT. The chain uses TRBV7-7 and TRBJ1-4; D is uncertain. The CDR3 length is 14 residues. Germline V lookup: CDR1 SSHAT, CDR2 FNYEAQ (reference sequence).

The chain links TRBV29-1 to TRBJ1-3, with a weak D call TRBD1 (6 bases). The CDR3 spans 14 residues. Trimming pared 6 bases from V and 1 base from J, leaving 13 bases between. Germline CDR1 and CDR2: SQVTM and ANQGSEA. The CDR3 loop is CSVRGTTSGNTIYF. CDR3 nucleotide sequence: TGCAGCGTCAGGGGAACCACGTCTGGAAACACCATATATTTT.

The V call is TRBV28, the J call TRBJ2-2, with D perhaps matching TRBD1 (5 bases). Germline V CDR1 and CDR2: MDHEN, SYDVKM. Trimming removed 5 bases from V and 3 bases from J, with 19 bases in between. The CDR3 consists of 17 residues. CDR3 coding DNA: TGTGCCAGCAGTAATAAACCGTCAGGGTGGGACACCGGGGAGCTGTTTTTT. Amino acid sequence: CASSNKPSGWDTGELFF.

Only a few counts were recorded for this clone. The CDR3 coding sequence is TGCGCCAGCAGGAACCAACAGGGACTAGCGTACGAGCAGTACTTC. This encodes CASRNQQGLAYEQYF. The chain recombines TRBV4-1 with TRBJ2-7; 10 bases agree with TRBD2. Germline values: CDR1 MGHRA, CDR2 YSYEKL. The CDR3 length is 15 residues. The junction had 9 bases not matched to a gene; V was cut back by 6 bases and J by 4 bases.

V and J are TRBV30 and TRBJ2-3; 9 bases align to TRBD2. This CDR3 spans 14 amino acids. V dropped 1 base and J dropped 3; count of bases not matched to a gene: 2. The V gene's germline CDR1 is GTSNPN and CDR2 SVGIG (reference sequence). The CDR3 region has the DNA TGTGCCTGGAGTGGACTAGCGGCGACAGATACGCAGTATTTT. This codes for CAWSGLAATDTQYF.

The rearrangement uses TRBV18 and TRBJ2-1; TRBD2 matches 9 bases. After removal of 2 bases from V and 5 bases from J, the junction contained 4 bases not matched to a gene. The CDR3 loop spans 15 amino acids. The germline gives CDR1 KGHSH, CDR2 LQKENI. Written as DNA, the CDR3 is TGTGCCAGCTCACCAGGGGGACTAGCAGACAATGAGCAGTTCTTC. It specifies CASSPGGLADNEQFF.

This sequence joins TRBV15 and TRBJ2-3, with 13 bases aligning to TRBD2. The CDR3 consists of 17 residues. The junction had 4 bases not matched to a gene; V was cut back by 3 bases and J by 1 base. The germline V gene encodes CDR1 LNHNV and CDR2 YYDKDF (reference sequence). The CDR3 loop is CATSSQGLAGRTDTQYF. DNA for the CDR3: TGTGCCACCAGCAGTCAGGGACTAGCGGGGCGCACAGATACGCAGTATTTT.

This clone has just one count. The chain has TRBV11-2 and TRBJ1-1, with 8 nucleotides matching TRBD1. This CDR3 region has 13 residues. Per germline, CDR1 SGHAT and CDR2 FQNNGV. V trimming: 4 bases; J trimming: 5 bases; junction bases outside the gene matches: 3. The CDR3 loop is CASSSWTGTEAFF. The CDR3 DNA reads as TGTGCCAGCAGCTCCTGGACAGGGACTGAAGCTTTCTTT.

The rearrangement joins TRBV7-6 to TRBJ1-1, with D possibly matching TRBD1 (6 bases). This CDR3 is 14 amino acids long. Looked up from germline, CDR1 is SGHVS and CDR2 is FNYEAQ. V lost 5 bases to trimming and J lost 4 bases, with 14 bases between them. CDR3 amino acids: CASSKNREGTEAFF. CDR3 nucleotides: TGTGCCAGCAGCAAAAACAGGGAGGGCACTGAAGCTTTCTTT.

This clone was seen a few times. CDR3 protein: CASSPSGGQSTYEQYF. The CDR3 DNA is TGTGCCAGCAGTCCCTCGGGAGGACAGAGTACCTACGAGCAGTACTTC. V is TRBV11-2 and J is TRBJ2-7; a weak D match, TRBD2 (7 bases). Germline lookup yields CDR1 SGHAT and CDR2 FQNNGV. Trimming took off 6 bases at V and 2 bases at J, with 20 bases between the two ends. The CDR3 totals 16 residues.

This sequence joins TRBV9 and TRBJ2-5; no definite D call. This CDR3 has 14 amino acids. V dropped 3 bases and J dropped 4 bases, with 13 bases sitting between them. The V gene's germline CDR1 is SGDLS and CDR2 YYNGEE. Here the CDR3 DNA reads TGTGCCAGCAGCGGCCGCTGGTCGGGAGAGACCCAGTACTTC. Its translation: CASSGRWSGETQYF. The complete variable domain, with remaining parts taken from reference TRBV9 and TRBJ2-5, reads DSGVTQTPKHLITATGQRVTLRCSPRSGDLSVYWYQQSLDQGLQFLIQYYNGEERAKGNILERFSAQQFPDLHSELNLSSLELGDSALYFCASSGRWSGETQYFGPGTRLLVL.

This clone was counted a single time. V gene TRBV4-2 combines with J gene TRBJ2-2; 8 bases are shared with TRBD1. The length of the CDR3 is 14 residues. CDR1 is LGHNA and CDR2 is YNFKEQ in the germline V gene. V lost 0 bases to trimming and J lost 7 bases; unmatched junction nucleotides: 1. The chain's CDR3 is CASSQETGVGELFF. The DNA for the CDR3 is TGTGCCAGCAGCCAAGAGACAGGGGTCGGGGAGCTGTTTTTT.

The chain combines TRBV30 with TRBJ1-1; a possible D gene is TRBD1 (5 bases). The CDR3 sequence is 12 residues long. With 1 base removed from V and 5 bases from J, the gap between germline ends came to 8 bases. Germline V gives CDR1 GTSNPN, CDR2 SVGIG (reference sequence). CDR3 coding DNA: TGTGCCTGGAGTGCAGGGAGGACTGAAGCTTTCTTT. Its protein product is CAWSAGRTEAFF.

This clone was seen a single time. This chain links TRBV11-1 with TRBJ1-4; no reliable D call. Germline V gene lookup returns CDR1 SGHAT and CDR2 FQDESV (reference sequence). The germline V and J ends were trimmed by 0 bases and 8 bases, with 7 bases remaining between them. The CDR3 has 13 amino acids. The CDR3 spells CASSLAPVEKLFF. As DNA, the CDR3 is TGTGCCAGCAGCTTAGCGCCGGTAGAAAAACTGTTTTTT.

This chain uses TRBV28 with TRBJ1-3; no firm D call. Trimming took 9 bases from V and 0 from J, leaving 3 bases between them. This CDR3 comprises 11 residues. The germline gives CDR1 MDHEN, CDR2 SYDVKM. This chain's CDR3 is CASSSGNTIYF. CDR3 sequence (DNA): TGTGCCAGTAGCTCTGGAAACACCATATATTTT. Together with reference TRBV28 and TRBJ1-3, the CDR3 gives the full variable domain: DVKVTQSSRYLVKRTGEKVFLECVQDMDHENMFWYRQDPGLGLRLIYFSYDVKMKEKGDIPEGYSVSREKKERFSLILESASTNQTSMYLCASSSGNTIYFGEGSWLTVV.

This clone came up once. The chain couples TRBV5-4 to TRBJ2-7, with 11 bases matching TRBD2. The CDR3 covers 16 residues. V was pared by 4 bases and J by 2 bases, with 8 bases of the junction left unmatched. CDR1 SGHNT and CDR2 YYREEE come from the germline V gene (reference sequence). The CDR3 region has the DNA TGTGCCAGCAGCCACGGTAGCGGGAGGGGCGCCTACGAGCAGTACTTC. It translates to CASSHGSGRGAYEQYF.

The chain uses TRBV25-1 and TRBJ1-6; D is ambiguous. This CDR3 has 14 residues. Germline CDR1 MGHDK, CDR2 SYGVNS. The germline V and J ends were trimmed by 4 bases and 2 bases, with 6 bases remaining between them. The DNA of the CDR3 is TGTGCCAGCAGTGTTGGGCCCTATAATTCACCCCTCCACTTT. Amino acids: CASSVGPYNSPLHF.

The rearrangement uses TRBV7-9 and TRBJ1-4, with TRBD1 matching 7 bases. This CDR3 contains 15 residues. Per germline, CDR1 SEHNR and CDR2 FQNEAQ (reference sequence). The junction had 10 bases not matched to a gene; V was cut back by 5 bases and J by 7 bases. The chain's CDR3 is CASSRVQGPSEKLFF. CDR3 in DNA: TGTGCCAGCAGCCGCGTACAGGGGCCCTCTGAAAAACTGTTTTTT.

The chain is built from TRBV4-1 and TRBJ2-1; 7 nucleotides match TRBD2. The CDR3 consists of 14 residues. The J segment lost 0 bases and the V segment lost 4 bases, leaving 0 bases of the junction unmatched. Germline assignment: CDR1 MGHRA and CDR2 YSYEKL. For the CDR3, the DNA is TGCGCCAGCAGCCCGGGGGGCTCCTACAATGAGCAGTTCTTC. This sequence encodes CASSPGGSYNEQFF.

This chain joins TRBV30 and TRBJ2-7, with 8 nucleotides matching TRBD1. V shed 2 bases, J shed 2 bases, and the junction held 8 bases outside the gene matches. CDR1 and CDR2 (germline): GTSNPN, SVGIG (reference sequence). CDR3 length: 15 residues. CDR3 nucleotide sequence: TGTGCCTGGAGTAACCCCGGGACAGGAGCCTACGAGCAGTACTTC. Protein product: CAWSNPGTGAYEQYF. Together with reference TRBV30 and TRBJ2-7, the CDR3 gives the full variable domain: SQTIHQWPATLVQPVGSPLSLECTVEGTSNPNLYWYRQAAGRGLQLLFYSVGIGQISSEVPQNLSASRPQDRQFILSSKKLLLSDSGFYLCAWSNPGTGAYEQYFGPGTRLTVT.

The genes are TRBV28 and TRBJ2-7; a possible D gene is TRBD1 (6 bases). The CDR3 is 13 residues long. V lost 5 bases, J lost 7 bases, and 15 bases lay in between. Looked up from germline, CDR1 is MDHEN and CDR2 is SYDVKM. CDR3: CASSRTEIGEQYF. The CDR3 DNA sequence: TGTGCCAGCAGTAGGACAGAGATTGGGGAGCAGTACTTC.